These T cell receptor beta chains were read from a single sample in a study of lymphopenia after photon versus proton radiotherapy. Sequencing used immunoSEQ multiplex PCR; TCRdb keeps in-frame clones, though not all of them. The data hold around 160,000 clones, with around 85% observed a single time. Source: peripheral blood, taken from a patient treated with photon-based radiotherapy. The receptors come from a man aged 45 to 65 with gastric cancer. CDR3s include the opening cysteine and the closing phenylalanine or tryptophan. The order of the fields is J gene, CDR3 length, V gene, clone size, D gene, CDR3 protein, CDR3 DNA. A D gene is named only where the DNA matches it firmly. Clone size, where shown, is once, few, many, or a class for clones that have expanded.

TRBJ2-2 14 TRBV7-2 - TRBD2 CASGTSGNTGELFF TGTGCCAGCGGGACTAGCGGGAACACCGGGGAGCTGTTTTTT
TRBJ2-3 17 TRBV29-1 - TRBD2 CSVVRPGSGSWTDTQYF TGCAGCGTTGTTCGTCCCGGTAGCGGGAGTTGGACAGATACGCAGTATTTT
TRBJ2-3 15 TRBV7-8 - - CASSLRRDSTDTQYF TGTGCCAGCAGCTTACGACGGGACTCCACAGATACGCAGTATTTT
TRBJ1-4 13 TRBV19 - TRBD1 CASSGQAGEKLFF TGTGCCAGTAGTGGACAGGCAGGGGAAAAACTGTTTTTT
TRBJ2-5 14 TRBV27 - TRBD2 CASRGLADQETQYF TGTGCCAGCAGAGGACTAGCGGACCAAGAGACCCAGTACTTC
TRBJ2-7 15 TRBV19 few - CASSTGTRYSYEQYF TGTGCCAGTAGTACCGGGACCCGATACTCCTACGAGCAGTACTTC
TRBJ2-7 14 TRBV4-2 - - CASSQARGTDEQYF TGTGCCAGCAGCCAAGCCCGAGGTACCGACGAGCAGTACTTC
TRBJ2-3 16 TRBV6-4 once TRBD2 CASSDEAGAVTDTQYF TGTGCCAGCAGTGACGAGGCGGGAGCGGTCACAGATACGCAGTATTTT
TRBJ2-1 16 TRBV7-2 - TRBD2 CASSLDGRSSYNEQFF TGTGCCAGCAGCTTAGACGGGAGGAGCTCCTACAATGAGCAGTTCTTC
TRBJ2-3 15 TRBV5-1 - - CASSNWGRSTDTQYF TGCGCCAGCAGTAATTGGGGGAGGAGCACAGATACGCAGTATTTT